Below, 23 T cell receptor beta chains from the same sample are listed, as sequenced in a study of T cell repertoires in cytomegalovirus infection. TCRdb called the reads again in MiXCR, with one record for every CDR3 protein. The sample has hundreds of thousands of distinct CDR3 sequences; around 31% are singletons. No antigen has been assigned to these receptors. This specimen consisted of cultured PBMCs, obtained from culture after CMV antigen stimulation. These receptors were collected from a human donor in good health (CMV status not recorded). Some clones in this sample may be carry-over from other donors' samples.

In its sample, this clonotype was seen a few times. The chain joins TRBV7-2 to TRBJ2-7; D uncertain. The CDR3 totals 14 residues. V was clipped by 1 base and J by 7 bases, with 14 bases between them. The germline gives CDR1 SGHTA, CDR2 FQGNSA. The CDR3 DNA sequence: TGTGCCAGCAGCTTAGACGTCCGGGTGAGGGAGCAGTACTTC. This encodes CASSLDVRVREQYF.

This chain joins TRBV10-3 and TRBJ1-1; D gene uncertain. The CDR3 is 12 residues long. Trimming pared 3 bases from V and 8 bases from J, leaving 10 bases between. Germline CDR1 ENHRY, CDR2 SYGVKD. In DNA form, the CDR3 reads TGTGCCATCAGTGAACAGCGCGCCGAAGCTTTCTTT. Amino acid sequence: CAISEQRAEAFF.

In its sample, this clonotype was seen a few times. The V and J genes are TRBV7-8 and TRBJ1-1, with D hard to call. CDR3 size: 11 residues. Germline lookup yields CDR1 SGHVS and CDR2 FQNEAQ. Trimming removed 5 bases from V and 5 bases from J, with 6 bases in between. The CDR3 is CASSVSTEAFF. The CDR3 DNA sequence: TGTGCCAGCAGCGTTAGTACTGAAGCTTTCTTT.

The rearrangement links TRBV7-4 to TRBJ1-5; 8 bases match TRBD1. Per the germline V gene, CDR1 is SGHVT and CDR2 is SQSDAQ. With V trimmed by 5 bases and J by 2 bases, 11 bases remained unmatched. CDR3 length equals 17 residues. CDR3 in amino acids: CASSPLARQGCNQPQHF. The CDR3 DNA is TGTGCCAGCAGCCCCCTGGCACGACAGGGGTGCAATCAGCCCCAGCATTTT.

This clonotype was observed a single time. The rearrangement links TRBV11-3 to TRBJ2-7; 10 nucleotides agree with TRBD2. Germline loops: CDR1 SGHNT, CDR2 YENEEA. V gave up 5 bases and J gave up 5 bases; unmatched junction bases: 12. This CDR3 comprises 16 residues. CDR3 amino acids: CASSAYGTSVLHEQYF. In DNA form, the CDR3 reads TGTGCCAGCAGCGCTTACGGGACTAGCGTCCTCCACGAGCAGTACTTC.

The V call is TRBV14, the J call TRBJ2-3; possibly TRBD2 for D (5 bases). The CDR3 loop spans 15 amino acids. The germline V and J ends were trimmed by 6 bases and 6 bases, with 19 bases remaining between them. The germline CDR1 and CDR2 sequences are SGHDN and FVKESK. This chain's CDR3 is CASSPILGPADTQYF. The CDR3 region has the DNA TGTGCCAGCAGTCCAATACTAGGGCCCGCGGATACGCAGTATTTT.

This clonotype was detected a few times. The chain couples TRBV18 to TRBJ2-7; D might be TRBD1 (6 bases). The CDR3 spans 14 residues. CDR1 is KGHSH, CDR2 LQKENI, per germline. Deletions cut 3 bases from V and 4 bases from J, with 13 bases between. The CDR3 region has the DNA TGTGCCAGCTCACCCGACAGGCAACTTTACGAGCAGTACTTC. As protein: CASSPDRQLYEQYF.

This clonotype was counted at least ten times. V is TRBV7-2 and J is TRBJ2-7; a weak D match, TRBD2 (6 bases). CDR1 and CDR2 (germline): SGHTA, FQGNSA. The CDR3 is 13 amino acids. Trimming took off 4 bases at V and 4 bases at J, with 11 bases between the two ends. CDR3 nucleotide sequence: TGTGCCAGCAGCTCAACCGCGGGGTACGAGCAGTACTTC. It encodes CASSSTAGYEQYF.

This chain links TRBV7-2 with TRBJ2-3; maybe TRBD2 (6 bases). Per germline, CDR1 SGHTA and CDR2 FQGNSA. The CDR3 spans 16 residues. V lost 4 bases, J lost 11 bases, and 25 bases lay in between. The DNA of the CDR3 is TGTGCCAGCAGCTCCCTGACTAGATTACTCGACTTCTGGCAGTATTTT. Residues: CASSSLTRLLDFWQYF.

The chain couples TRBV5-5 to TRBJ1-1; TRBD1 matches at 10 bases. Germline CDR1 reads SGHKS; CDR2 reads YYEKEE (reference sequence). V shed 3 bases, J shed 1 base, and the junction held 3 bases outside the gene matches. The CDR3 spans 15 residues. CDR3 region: CASSWGQGPNTEAFF. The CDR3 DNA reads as TGTGCCAGCAGCTGGGGACAGGGGCCGAACACTGAAGCTTTCTTT.

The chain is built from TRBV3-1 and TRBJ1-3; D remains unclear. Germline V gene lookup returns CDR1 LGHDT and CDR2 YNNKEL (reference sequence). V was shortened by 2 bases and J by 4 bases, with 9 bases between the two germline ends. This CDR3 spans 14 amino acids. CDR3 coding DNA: TGTGCCAGCAGCCAATCCGAAGGCGGAAACACCATATATTTT. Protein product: CASSQSEGGNTIYF.

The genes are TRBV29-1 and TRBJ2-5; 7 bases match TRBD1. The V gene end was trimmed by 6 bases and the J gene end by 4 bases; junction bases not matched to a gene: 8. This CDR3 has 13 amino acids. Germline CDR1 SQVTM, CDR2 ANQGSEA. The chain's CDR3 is CSVTQGDGETQYF. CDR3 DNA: TGCAGCGTCACCCAGGGGGATGGAGAGACCCAGTACTTC.

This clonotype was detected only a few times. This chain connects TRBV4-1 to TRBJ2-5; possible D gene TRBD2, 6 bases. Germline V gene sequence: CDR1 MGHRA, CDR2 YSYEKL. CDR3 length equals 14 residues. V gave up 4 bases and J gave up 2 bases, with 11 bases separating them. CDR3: CASSRRARQETQYF. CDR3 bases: TGCGCCAGCAGCCGGAGGGCCAGGCAAGAGACCCAGTACTTC.

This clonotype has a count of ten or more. CDR3 loop: CASSLTSASYNEQFF. CDR3 nucleotide sequence: TGTGCCAGCAGCTTAACTAGCGCCTCCTACAATGAGCAGTTCTTC. V and J are TRBV7-2 and TRBJ2-1; TRBD2 matches 7 bases. The CDR3 length is 15 residues. Per the germline V gene, CDR1 is SGHTA and CDR2 is FQGNSA. J gave up 0 bases and V 2 bases, and 1 base lay outside the gene matches.

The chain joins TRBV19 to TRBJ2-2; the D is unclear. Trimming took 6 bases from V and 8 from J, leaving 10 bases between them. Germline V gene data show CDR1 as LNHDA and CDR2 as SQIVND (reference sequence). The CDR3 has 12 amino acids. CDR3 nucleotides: TGTGCCAGTAGCCTGGAGTTAGGGGAGCTGTTTTTT. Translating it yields CASSLELGELFF.

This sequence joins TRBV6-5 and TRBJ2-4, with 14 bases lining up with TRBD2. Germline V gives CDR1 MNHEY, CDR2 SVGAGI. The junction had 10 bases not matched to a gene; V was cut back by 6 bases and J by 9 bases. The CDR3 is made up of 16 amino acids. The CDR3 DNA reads TGTGCCAGCAGATTAGGGACTAGCGGGAGTGCGGGCATTCAGTACTTC. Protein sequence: CASRLGTSGSAGIQYF.

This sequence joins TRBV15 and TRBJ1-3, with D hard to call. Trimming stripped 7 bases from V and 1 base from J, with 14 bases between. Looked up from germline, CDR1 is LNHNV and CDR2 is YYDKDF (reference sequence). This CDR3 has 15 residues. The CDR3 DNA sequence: TGTGCCACCACCCCCGACATCTCTTCTGGAAACACCATATATTTT. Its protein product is CATTPDISSGNTIYF.

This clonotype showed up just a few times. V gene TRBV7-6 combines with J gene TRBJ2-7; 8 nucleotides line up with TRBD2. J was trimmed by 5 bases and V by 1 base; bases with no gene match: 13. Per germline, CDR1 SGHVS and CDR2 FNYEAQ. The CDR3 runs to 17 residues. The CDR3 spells CASSLVLGGLDDNEQYF. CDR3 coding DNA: TGTGCCAGCAGCTTAGTCCTTGGGGGACTAGACGATAACGAGCAGTACTTC.

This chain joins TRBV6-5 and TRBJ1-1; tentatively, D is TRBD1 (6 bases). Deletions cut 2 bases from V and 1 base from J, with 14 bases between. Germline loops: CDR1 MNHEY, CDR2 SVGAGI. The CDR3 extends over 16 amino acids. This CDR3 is CASSYPPGHQNTEAFF. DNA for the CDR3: TGTGCCAGCAGTTACCCTCCGGGACACCAGAACACTGAAGCTTTCTTT.

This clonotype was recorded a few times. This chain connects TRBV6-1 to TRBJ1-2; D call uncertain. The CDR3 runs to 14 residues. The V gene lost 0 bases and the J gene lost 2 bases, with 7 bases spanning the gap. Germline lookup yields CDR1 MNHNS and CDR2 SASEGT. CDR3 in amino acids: CASSEAPVNYGYTF. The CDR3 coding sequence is TGTGCCAGCAGTGAAGCTCCGGTCAACTATGGCTACACCTTC.

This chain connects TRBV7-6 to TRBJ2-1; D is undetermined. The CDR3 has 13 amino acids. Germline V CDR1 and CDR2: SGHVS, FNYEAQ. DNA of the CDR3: TGTGCTTACACCGAGAGCTCCTACAATGAGCAGTTCTTC. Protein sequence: CAYTESSYNEQFF.

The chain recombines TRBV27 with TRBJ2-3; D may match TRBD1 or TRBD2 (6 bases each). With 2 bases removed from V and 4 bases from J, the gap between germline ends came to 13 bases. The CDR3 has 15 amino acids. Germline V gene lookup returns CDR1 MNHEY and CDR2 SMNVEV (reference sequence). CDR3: CASSLRGRPADTQYF. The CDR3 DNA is TGTGCCAGCAGTTTAAGGGGGAGGCCTGCAGATACGCAGTATTTT.

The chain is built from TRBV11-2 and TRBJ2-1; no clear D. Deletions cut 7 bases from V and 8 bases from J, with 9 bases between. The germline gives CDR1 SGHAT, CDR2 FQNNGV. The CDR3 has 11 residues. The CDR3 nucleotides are TGTGCCAGCACCTTCTCCGATGAGCAGTTCTTC. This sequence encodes CASTFSDEQFF. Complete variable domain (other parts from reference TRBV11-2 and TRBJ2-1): EAGVAQSPRYKIIEKRQSVAFWCNPISGHATLYWYQQILGQGPKLLIQFQNNGVVDDSQLPKDRFSAERLKGVDSTLKIQPAKLEDSAVYLCASTFSDEQFFGPGTRLTVL.